This entry describes one T cell receptor (beta chain). As yet, its antigen is unknown. The sample originates from a study of cytomegalovirus exposure and HLA in healthy donors. Germline values: CDR1 SNHLY, CDR2 FYNNEI. The CDR3 extends over 17 amino acids. V shed 5 bases, J shed 5 bases, and the junction held 11 bases outside the gene matches. The study ran its PCR with 60 Vbeta and 13 Jbeta primers. TCRdb keeps only in-frame clones here, not all; method: immunoSEQ multiplex PCR. The sample holds about 150,000 clones, 85% seen once. Notes on the study in general: Later, an analysis showed that TCR beta chains associated with HLA were more clonally expanded than others that were equally common. Approximately 160 TCR beta chains were listed as cytomegalovirus-associated.

The sequencing input was PBMCs. The chain joins TRBV2 to TRBJ1-4; the match to TRBD1 covers 10 bases. The clonotype comes from a boy aged 2-15 years in good health and CMV-seronegative. The CDR3 DNA is TGTGCCAGCAGTCAGGACAGGGGGACCTCGAGAAATGAAAAACTGTTTTTT. Its translation is CASSQDRGTSRNEKLFF.